The 27 T cell receptor beta chains in this list originate from one sample, sequenced in a study of radiotherapy plus CTLA-4 blockade in lung cancer. Using immunoSEQ multiplex PCR, the repertoire was profiled, and TCRdb retains in-frame clones only, with some absent. This sample has about 45,000 clones; roughly 60% occur once, and the top ten carry about a fifth. The sequences come from peripheral blood, collected from a patient treated with radiotherapy plus ipilimumab. These receptors were obtained from a human donor with non-small cell lung cancer who had a partial response to radiotherapy plus ipilimumab.

J is TRBJ2-3 and V is TRBV6-1; D gene uncertain. This CDR3 has 16 amino acids. The germline V gene encodes CDR1 MNHNS and CDR2 SASEGT. Between the trimmed V and J ends, which lost 2 bases and 0 bases, there was a span of 12 bases. CDR3 region: CASSERVGSSTDTQYF. As DNA, the CDR3 is TGTGCCAGCAGTGAACGGGTCGGCTCGAGCACAGATACGCAGTATTTT.

This chain uses TRBV4-1 with TRBJ1-2; 7 positions match TRBD1. The ends lost 3 bases at V and 6 bases at J; junction bases unmatched: 7. This CDR3 region has 14 residues. Germline V gene data show CDR1 as MGHRA and CDR2 as YSYEKL. CDR3 amino acids: CASSHPGTDDGYTF. The CDR3 coding sequence is TGCGCCAGCAGCCACCCCGGGACAGACGATGGCTACACCTTC.

This chain uses TRBV11-3 with TRBJ2-1, with 9 bases fitting TRBD2. CDR1 is SGHNT, CDR2 YENEEA, per germline. CDR3 length equals 15 residues. V was clipped by 2 bases and J by 4 bases; unmatched bases: 3. CDR3 residues: CASSLKRGAYNEQFF. The DNA of the CDR3 is TGTGCCAGCAGCTTAAAGCGGGGGGCTTACAATGAGCAGTTCTTC.

The V call is TRBV7-2, the J call TRBJ1-5; D might be TRBD1 (5 bases). Germline loops: CDR1 SGHTA, CDR2 FQGNSA. This CDR3 has 13 amino acids. V was cut by 5 bases and J by 6 bases, with 11 bases left in between. The CDR3 here is CASSPGLGQPQHF. The CDR3 bases are TGTGCCAGCAGCCCAGGGTTGGGTCAGCCCCAGCATTTT.

V usage is TRBV2 and J usage is TRBJ2-3; 8 positions match TRBD2. Trimming took 5 bases from V and 2 from J; bases not matched to a gene: 6. The CDR3 runs 15 residues. The germline gives CDR1 SNHLY, CDR2 FYNNEI. This CDR3 reads CASSFGGGTTDTQYF. The CDR3, as DNA: TGTGCCAGCAGTTTTGGCGGGGGGACCACAGATACGCAGTATTTT.

This clone turned up a few times. This chain links TRBV30 with TRBJ1-4; tentatively, D is TRBD1 (6 bases). The V gene lost 3 bases and the J gene lost 5 bases, with 19 bases spanning the gap. The CDR3 has 16 residues. From germline, CDR1 is GTSNPN and CDR2 SVGIG (reference sequence). The CDR3 here is CAWSNSNRVRNEKLFF. CDR3 sequence (DNA): TGTGCCTGGAGCAATTCAAACAGGGTCCGCAATGAAAAACTGTTTTTT.

The V and J genes are TRBV30 and TRBJ2-5; 14 bases agree with TRBD2. V shed 2 bases and J 1 base; nucleotides not matched to a gene: 6. The CDR3 has 17 residues. Germline V lookup: CDR1 GTSNPN, CDR2 SVGIG (reference sequence). This CDR3 is CAWSSVGLAGGQETQYF. In DNA form, the CDR3 reads TGTGCCTGGAGTTCCGTCGGACTAGCGGGAGGCCAAGAGACCCAGTACTTC.

The CDR3 bases are TGTGCCAGCAGTTTAGGCAGGGTGGATTCAGACAATGAGCAGTTCTTC. Translation gives CASSLGRVDSDNEQFF. The chain couples TRBV6-6 to TRBJ2-1; tentatively, D is TRBD1 (5 bases). The germline CDR1 and CDR2 sequences are MNHNY and SVGAGI (reference sequence). The CDR3 extends over 16 amino acids. Trimming took off 4 bases at V and 5 bases at J, with 18 bases between the two ends.

This clone has only a few counts. This chain links TRBV12-5 with TRBJ1-5; D not resolved. Trimming cost V 1 base and J 2 bases, with 6 bases left between them. Germline-derived CDR1 and CDR2 are LGHNT and FRNRAP. This CDR3 is built from 14 residues. As DNA, the CDR3 is TGTGCTAGTGGTTTGGATACACGCAATCAGCCCCAGCATTTT. It is translated as CASGLDTRNQPQHF.

The chain links TRBV6-6 to TRBJ2-1, with TRBD2 matching 9 bases. This CDR3 is built from 15 residues. With V trimmed by 7 bases and J by 2 bases, 6 bases remained unmatched. The germline gives CDR1 MNHNY, CDR2 SVGAGI (reference sequence). The CDR3 sequence is CASTNKRGAYNEQFF. The CDR3 region has the DNA TGTGCCAGCACAAACAAGCGGGGGGCCTACAATGAGCAGTTCTTC.

The chain is built from TRBV19 and TRBJ1-2; the D is unclear. This CDR3 has 16 residues. Per germline, CDR1 LNHDA and CDR2 SQIVND (reference sequence). V shed 3 bases and J shed 4 bases, with 18 bases lying between them. CDR3 DNA: TGTGCCAGTAGTATTGTAGTGAGCCAGGCTTCCTATGGCTACACCTTC. Protein: CASSIVVSQASYGYTF.

The chain has TRBV5-1 and TRBJ2-3, with 8 positions matching TRBD1. The CDR3 covers 15 residues. Germline V CDR1 and CDR2: SGHRS, YFSETQ. The ends lost 3 bases at V and 5 bases at J; junction bases unmatched: 8. As DNA, the CDR3 is TGCGCCAGCAGCTCGCAGGGGGCGCGGGTAGATACGCAGTATTTT. Translation: CASSSQGARVDTQYF.

This chain joins TRBV19 and TRBJ1-3; 8 nucleotides agree with TRBD1. The CDR3 is 19 amino acids. The germline CDR1 and CDR2 sequences are LNHDA and SQIVND (reference sequence). Losses at the gene ends were 2 bases for V and 0 bases for J; bases not matched to a gene: 12. CDR3 in DNA: TGTGCCAGTAGTATACGGACAGGGACGAAAGTGATCTCTGGAAACACCATATATTTT. Amino acids: CASSIRTGTKVISGNTIYF.

The chain is built from TRBV5-1 and TRBJ1-1; the D is unclear. The germline V and J ends were trimmed by 1 base and 4 bases, with 14 bases remaining between them. Per germline, CDR1 SGHRS and CDR2 YFSETQ. The CDR3 length is 15 residues. The CDR3 sequence: CASSLNGEVSTEAFF. The CDR3 bases are TGCGCCAGCAGCTTGAACGGGGAAGTAAGCACTGAAGCTTTCTTT.

The table lists this clone with a few counts. The genes are TRBV2 and TRBJ2-7; possibly TRBD2 for D (6 bases). This CDR3 contains 15 residues. Trimming took off 6 bases at V and 2 bases at J, with 17 bases between the two ends. Germline V gene lookup returns CDR1 SNHLY and CDR2 FYNNEI. CDR3 amino acids: CASSPRGLTTYEQYF. The CDR3 DNA reads TGTGCCAGCAGCCCAAGGGGACTTACGACCTACGAGCAGTACTTC.

This sequence joins TRBV5-1 and TRBJ2-2, with TRBD1 matching 9 bases. Germline V gives CDR1 SGHRS, CDR2 YFSETQ. With 4 bases clipped from V and 4 bases from J, the junction kept 8 bases outside the gene matches. This CDR3 has 16 residues. The DNA of the CDR3 is TGCGCCAGCAGCGCGGGACAGGGAGGGATCACCGGGGAGCTGTTTTTT. Translating it yields CASSAGQGGITGELFF.

This clone was counted only a few times. V is TRBV29-1 and J is TRBJ2-1; no clear D gene. Germline V gene sequence: CDR1 SQVTM, CDR2 ANQGSEA. The germline V and J ends were trimmed by 5 bases and 7 bases, with 9 bases remaining between them. CDR3 length: 11 residues. In DNA form, the CDR3 reads TGCAGCGTTTTCTTATTGAATGAGCAGTTCTTC. Translation gives CSVFLLNEQFF.

The rearrangement joins TRBV27 to TRBJ2-7; 8 positions match TRBD1. The CDR3 spans 15 residues. Germline CDR1 and CDR2: MNHEY and SMNVEV (reference sequence). V lost 2 bases, J lost 6 bases, and 9 bases stayed unmatched. The CDR3 here is CASSLVGQGSSEQYF. For the CDR3, the DNA is TGTGCCAGCAGTTTAGTCGGACAGGGTTCTAGCGAGCAGTACTTC.

The chain recombines TRBV5-1 with TRBJ1-2; TRBD1 matches 7 bases. The ends lost 3 bases at V and 4 bases at J; junction bases unmatched: 9. CDR1 SGHRS and CDR2 YFSETQ come from the germline V gene. The CDR3 is 15 amino acids. In nucleotides, the CDR3 is TGCGCCAGCAGCTGGGGGCGACAGGGTGCCTATGGCTACACCTTC. Translated: CASSWGRQGAYGYTF.

This chain uses TRBV4-1 with TRBJ2-1; 7 nucleotides match TRBD2. The CDR3 extends over 15 amino acids. V dropped 0 bases and J dropped 5; count of bases not matched to a gene: 4. The germline gives CDR1 MGHRA, CDR2 YSYEKL. CDR3 DNA sequence: TGCGCCAGCAGCCAAGATGGGAGGGCTGACAATGAGCAGTTCTTC. This translates into CASSQDGRADNEQFF.

The chain couples TRBV7-2 to TRBJ1-3, with D possibly TRBD1 on 5 matching bases. Trimming removed 5 bases at V and 0 bases at J, with 14 bases between. The CDR3 has 16 residues. The V gene's germline CDR1 is SGHTA and CDR2 FQGNSA. The CDR3 region has the DNA TGTGCCAGCAGCCCACAGGTTTCCTTCTCTGGAAACACCATATATTTT. This codes for CASSPQVSFSGNTIYF.

About this clone: This sample includes further DNA sequences coding for the same CDR3. The V call is TRBV2, the J call TRBJ1-1, with a weak D call TRBD1 (6 bases). Trimming removed 4 bases at V and 2 bases at J, with 11 bases between. CDR3 size: 14 residues. Germline V lookup: CDR1 SNHLY, CDR2 FYNNEI. CDR3 nucleotides: TGTGCCAGCAGTGGCGGACAGCTAAACACTGAAGCTTTCTTT. It is translated as CASSGGQLNTEAFF.

This chain connects TRBV7-2 to TRBJ2-5, with D unresolved. V was cut by 2 bases and J by 5 bases, with 3 bases left in between. Germline V CDR1 and CDR2: SGHTA, FQGNSA. The CDR3 contains 11 residues. CDR3 loop: CASSLQETQYF. The DNA for the CDR3 is TGTGCCAGCAGCTTACAGGAGACCCAGTACTTC.

This chain links TRBV29-1 with TRBJ1-3; D gene uncertain. With 7 bases removed from V and 4 bases from J, the gap between germline ends came to 20 bases. Germline CDR1 SQVTM, CDR2 ANQGSEA. This CDR3 has 15 residues. This CDR3 is CSAAGSSLGGNTIYF. Written as DNA, the CDR3 is TGCAGCGCTGCCGGGAGCTCCCTGGGGGGAAACACCATATATTTT.

V and J are TRBV19 and TRBJ1-2; D unresolved. V lost 3 bases, J lost 1 base, and 12 bases lay in between. Germline V lookup: CDR1 LNHDA, CDR2 SQIVND (reference sequence). The CDR3 is 15 amino acids. The CDR3 protein is CASSIRVSVNYGYTF. In DNA form, the CDR3 reads TGTGCCAGTAGTATTCGGGTTTCCGTTAACTATGGCTACACCTTC.

This clone was picked up a small number of times. The chain carries TRBV6-6 and TRBJ1-5, with no clear D. This CDR3 is built from 14 residues. Per germline, CDR1 MNHNY and CDR2 SVGAGI (reference sequence). Trimming took off 4 bases at V and 2 bases at J, with 9 bases between the two ends. The CDR3 here is CASSSGSGNQPQHF. CDR3 nucleotide sequence: TGTGCCAGCAGTTCCGGGTCTGGCAATCAGCCCCAGCATTTT.

Only one count was recorded for this clone. V usage is TRBV7-2 and J usage is TRBJ2-5; weak D call: TRBD2 (7 bases). Between the trimmed V and J ends, which lost 5 bases and 1 base, there was a span of 14 bases. Germline lookup yields CDR1 SGHTA and CDR2 FQGNSA. The CDR3 is 15 residues long. The CDR3 is CASSPRGGGQETQYF. The CDR3 nucleotides read TGTGCCAGCAGCCCTAGGGGAGGGGGCCAAGAGACCCAGTACTTC.